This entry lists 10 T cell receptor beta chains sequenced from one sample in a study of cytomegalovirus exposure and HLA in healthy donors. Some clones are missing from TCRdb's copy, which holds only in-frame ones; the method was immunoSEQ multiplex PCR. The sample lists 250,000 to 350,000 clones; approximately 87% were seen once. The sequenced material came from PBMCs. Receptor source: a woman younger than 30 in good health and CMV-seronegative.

CDR3 in amino acids: CASSRLAGGLTDTQYF. In DNA form, the CDR3 reads TGTGCCAGCTCGAGACTAGCGGGAGGGTTGACAGATACGCAGTATTTT. The chain links TRBV18 to TRBJ2-3, with 14 bases that match TRBD2. The CDR3 sequence is 16 residues long. The germline V gene has CDR1 KGHSH and CDR2 LQKENI. Germline trimming cut 6 bases from V and 3 bases from J; bases unmatched to any gene: 5. Looking up the rest from reference TRBV18 and TRBJ2-3 gives the full variable domain: NAGVMQNPRHLVRRRGQEARLRCSPMKGHSHVYWYRQLPEEGLKFMVYLQKENIIDESGMPKERFSAEFPKEGPSILRIQQVVRGDSAAYFCASSRLAGGLTDTQYFGPGTRLTVL.

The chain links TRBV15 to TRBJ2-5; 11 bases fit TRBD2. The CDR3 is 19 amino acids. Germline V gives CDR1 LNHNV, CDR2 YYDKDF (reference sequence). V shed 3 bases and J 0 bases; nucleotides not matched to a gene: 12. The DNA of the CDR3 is TGTGCCACCAGCAGGCCGGGACTAGCGGACCTACGAAACCAAGAGACCCAGTACTTC. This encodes CATSRPGLADLRNQETQYF.

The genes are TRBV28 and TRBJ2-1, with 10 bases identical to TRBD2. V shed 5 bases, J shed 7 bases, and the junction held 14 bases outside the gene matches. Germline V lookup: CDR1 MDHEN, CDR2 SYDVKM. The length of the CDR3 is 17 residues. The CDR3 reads CASSVLTLAGVKNEQFF. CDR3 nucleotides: TGTGCCAGCAGTGTCTTAACCCTAGCGGGAGTGAAGAATGAGCAGTTCTTC.

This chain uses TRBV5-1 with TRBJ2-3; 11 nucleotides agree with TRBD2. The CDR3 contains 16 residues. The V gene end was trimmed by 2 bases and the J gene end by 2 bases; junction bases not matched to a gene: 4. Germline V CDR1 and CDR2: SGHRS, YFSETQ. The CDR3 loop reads CASSLRLAGTTDTQYF. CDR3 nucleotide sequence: TGCGCCAGCAGCTTAAGACTAGCGGGGACCACAGATACGCAGTATTTT.

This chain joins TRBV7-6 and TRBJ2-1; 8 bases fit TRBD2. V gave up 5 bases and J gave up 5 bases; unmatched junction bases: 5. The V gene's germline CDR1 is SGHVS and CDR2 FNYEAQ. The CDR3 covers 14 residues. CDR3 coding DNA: TGTGCCAGCAGCCCCGGGGGGGCCAACAATGAGCAGTTCTTC. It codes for CASSPGGANNEQFF.

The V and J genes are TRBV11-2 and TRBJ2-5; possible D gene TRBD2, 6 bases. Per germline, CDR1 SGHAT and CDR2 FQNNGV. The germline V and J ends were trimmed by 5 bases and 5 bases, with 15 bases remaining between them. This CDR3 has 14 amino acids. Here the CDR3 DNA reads TGTGCCAGCAGCCCCCCTGCGAGCGGGGAGACCCAGTACTTC. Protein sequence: CASSPPASGETQYF.

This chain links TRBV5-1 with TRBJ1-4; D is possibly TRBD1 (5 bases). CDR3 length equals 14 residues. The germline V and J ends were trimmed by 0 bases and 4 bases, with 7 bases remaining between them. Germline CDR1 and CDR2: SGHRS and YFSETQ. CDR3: CASSLETVNEKLFF. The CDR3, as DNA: TGCGCCAGCAGCTTGGAGACAGTTAATGAAAAACTGTTTTTT. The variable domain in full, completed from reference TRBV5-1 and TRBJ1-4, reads KAGVTQTPRYLIKTRGQQVTLSCSPISGHRSVSWYQQTPGQGLQFLFEYFSETQRNKGNFPGRFSGRQFSNSRSEMNVSTLELGDSALYLCASSLETVNEKLFFGSGTQLSVL.

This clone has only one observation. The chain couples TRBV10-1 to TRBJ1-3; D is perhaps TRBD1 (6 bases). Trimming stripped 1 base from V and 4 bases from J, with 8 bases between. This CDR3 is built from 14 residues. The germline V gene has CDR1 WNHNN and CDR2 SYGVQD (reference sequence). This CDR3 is CASSELGQGNTIYF. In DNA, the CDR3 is TGCGCCAGCAGTGAGTTGGGACAAGGAAACACCATATATTTT.

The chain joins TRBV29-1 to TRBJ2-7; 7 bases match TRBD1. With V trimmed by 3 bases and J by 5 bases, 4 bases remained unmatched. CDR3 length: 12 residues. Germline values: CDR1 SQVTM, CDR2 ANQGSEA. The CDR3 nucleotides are TGCAGCGTTGATAAAGGGGGCCACGAGCAGTACTTC. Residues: CSVDKGGHEQYF.

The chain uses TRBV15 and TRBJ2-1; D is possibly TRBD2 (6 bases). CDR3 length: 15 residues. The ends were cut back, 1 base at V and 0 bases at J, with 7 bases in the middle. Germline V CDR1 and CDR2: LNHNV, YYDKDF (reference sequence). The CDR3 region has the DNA TGTGCCACCAGCAGAGCCGGGAGCTCCTACAATGAGCAGTTCTTC. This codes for CATSRAGSSYNEQFF.